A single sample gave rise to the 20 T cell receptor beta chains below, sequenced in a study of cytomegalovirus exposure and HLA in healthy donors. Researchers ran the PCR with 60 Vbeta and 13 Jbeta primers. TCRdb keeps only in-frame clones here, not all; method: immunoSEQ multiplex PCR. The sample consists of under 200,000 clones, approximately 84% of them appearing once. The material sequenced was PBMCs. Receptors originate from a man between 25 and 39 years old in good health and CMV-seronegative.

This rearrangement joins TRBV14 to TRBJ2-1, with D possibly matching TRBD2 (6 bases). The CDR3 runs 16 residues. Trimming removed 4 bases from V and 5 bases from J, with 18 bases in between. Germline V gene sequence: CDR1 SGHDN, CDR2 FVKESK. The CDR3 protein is CASSPRSGLGDNEQFF. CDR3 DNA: TGTGCCAGCAGCCCACGAAGCGGGCTCGGTGACAATGAGCAGTTCTTC.

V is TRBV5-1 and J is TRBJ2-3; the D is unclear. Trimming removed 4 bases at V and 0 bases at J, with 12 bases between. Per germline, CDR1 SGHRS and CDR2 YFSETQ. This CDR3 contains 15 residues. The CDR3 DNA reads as TGCGCCAGCAGCCTTATTCTAGTGAGCACAGATACGCAGTATTTT. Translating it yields CASSLILVSTDTQYF.

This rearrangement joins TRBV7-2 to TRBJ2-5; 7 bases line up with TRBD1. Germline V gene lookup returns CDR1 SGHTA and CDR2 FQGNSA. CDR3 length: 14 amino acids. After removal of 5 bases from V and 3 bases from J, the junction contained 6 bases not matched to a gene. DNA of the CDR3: TGTGCCAGCAGCCCTAACAGGGGAAAAGAGACCCAGTACTTC. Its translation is CASSPNRGKETQYF.

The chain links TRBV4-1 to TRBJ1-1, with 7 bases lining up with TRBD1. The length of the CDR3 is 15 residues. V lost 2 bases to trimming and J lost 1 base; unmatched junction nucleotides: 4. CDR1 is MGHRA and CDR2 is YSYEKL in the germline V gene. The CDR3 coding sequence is TGCGCCAGCAGCCAACCCGACAGGGAGAACACTGAAGCTTTCTTT. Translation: CASSQPDRENTEAFF.

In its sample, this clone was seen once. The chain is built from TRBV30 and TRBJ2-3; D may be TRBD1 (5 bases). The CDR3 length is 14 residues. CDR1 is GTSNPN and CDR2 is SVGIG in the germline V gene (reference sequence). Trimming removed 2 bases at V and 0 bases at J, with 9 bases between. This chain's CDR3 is CAWSSDSSTDTQYF. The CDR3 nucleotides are TGTGCCTGGAGTTCCGACAGTAGCACAGATACGCAGTATTTT.

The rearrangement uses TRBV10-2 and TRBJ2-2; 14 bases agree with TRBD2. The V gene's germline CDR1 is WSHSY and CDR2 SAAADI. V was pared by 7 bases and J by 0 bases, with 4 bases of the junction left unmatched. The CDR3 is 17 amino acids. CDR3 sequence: CASTGLAGGPNTGELFF. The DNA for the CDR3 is TGCGCCAGCACCGGACTAGCGGGGGGCCCGAACACCGGGGAGCTGTTTTTT.

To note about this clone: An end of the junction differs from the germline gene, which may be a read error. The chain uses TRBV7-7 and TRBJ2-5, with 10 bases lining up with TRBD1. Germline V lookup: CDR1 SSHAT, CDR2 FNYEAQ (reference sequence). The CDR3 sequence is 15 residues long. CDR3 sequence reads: CASSLDRGRGETQYF. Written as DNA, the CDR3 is TGTGCTAGCAGCTTAGACAGGGGGCGGGGAGAGACCCAGTACTTC. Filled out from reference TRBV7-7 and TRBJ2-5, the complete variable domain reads GAGVSQSPRYKVTKRGQDVTLRCDPISSHATLYWYQQALGQGPEFLTYFNYEAQPDKSGLPSDRFSAERPEGSISTLTIQRTEQRDSAMYRCASSLDRGRGETQYFGPGTRLLVL.

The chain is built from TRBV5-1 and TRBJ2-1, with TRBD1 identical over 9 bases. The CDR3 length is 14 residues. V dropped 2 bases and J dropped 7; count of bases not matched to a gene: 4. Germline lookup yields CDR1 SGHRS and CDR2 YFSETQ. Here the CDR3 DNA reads TGCGCCAGCAGCTTAGGGACAGGGAAAAATGAGCAGTTCTTC. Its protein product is CASSLGTGKNEQFF.

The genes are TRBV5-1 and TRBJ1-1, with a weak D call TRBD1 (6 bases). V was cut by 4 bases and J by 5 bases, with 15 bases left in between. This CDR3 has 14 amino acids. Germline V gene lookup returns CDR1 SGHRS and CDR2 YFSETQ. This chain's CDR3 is CASSVQGLGTEAFF. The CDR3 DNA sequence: TGCGCCAGCAGCGTACAGGGCCTCGGGACTGAAGCTTTCTTT.

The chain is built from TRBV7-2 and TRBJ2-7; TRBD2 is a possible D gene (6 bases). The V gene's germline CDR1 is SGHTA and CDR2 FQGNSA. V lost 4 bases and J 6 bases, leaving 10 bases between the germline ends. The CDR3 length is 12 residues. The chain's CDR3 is CASSSAGSEQYF. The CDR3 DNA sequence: TGTGCCAGCAGCTCTGCGGGGAGCGAGCAGTACTTC.

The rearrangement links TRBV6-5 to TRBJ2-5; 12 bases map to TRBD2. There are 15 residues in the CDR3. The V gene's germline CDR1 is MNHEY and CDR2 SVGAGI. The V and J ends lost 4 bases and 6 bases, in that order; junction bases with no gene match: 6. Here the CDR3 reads CASSLLAGGGKTQYF. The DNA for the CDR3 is TGTGCCAGCAGTTTACTAGCGGGGGGAGGGAAGACCCAGTACTTC.

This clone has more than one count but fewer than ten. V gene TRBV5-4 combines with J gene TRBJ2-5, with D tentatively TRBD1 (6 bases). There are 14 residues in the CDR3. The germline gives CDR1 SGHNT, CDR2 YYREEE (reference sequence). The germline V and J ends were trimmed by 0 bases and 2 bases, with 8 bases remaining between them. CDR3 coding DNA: TGTGCCAGCAGCTTGGGCAGGGGACAAGAGACCCAGTACTTC. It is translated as CASSLGRGQETQYF. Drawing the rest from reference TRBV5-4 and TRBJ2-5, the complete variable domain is ETGVTQSPTHLIKTRGQQVTLRCSSQSGHNTVSWYQQALGQGPQFIFQYYREEENGRGNFPPRFSGLQFPNYSSELNVNALELDDSALYLCASSLGRGQETQYFGPGTRLLVL.

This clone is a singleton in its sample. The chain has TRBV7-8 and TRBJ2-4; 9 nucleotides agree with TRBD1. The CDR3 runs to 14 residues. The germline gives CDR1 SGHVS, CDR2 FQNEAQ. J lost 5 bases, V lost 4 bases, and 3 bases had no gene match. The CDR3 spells CASSSYRGQNIQYF. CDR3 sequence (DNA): TGTGCCAGCAGCTCCTACAGGGGGCAAAACATTCAGTACTTC. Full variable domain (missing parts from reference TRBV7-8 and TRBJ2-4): GAGVSQSPRYKVAKRGQDVALRCDPISGHVSLFWYQQALGQGPEFLTYFQNEAQLDKSGLPSDRFFAERPEGSVSTLKIQRTQQEDSAVYLCASSSYRGQNIQYFGAGTRLSVL.

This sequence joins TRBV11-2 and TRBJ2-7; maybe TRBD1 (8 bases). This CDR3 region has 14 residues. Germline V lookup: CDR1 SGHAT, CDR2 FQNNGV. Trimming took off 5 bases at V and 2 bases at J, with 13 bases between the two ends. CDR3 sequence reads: CASSTTGGAYEQYF. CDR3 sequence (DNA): TGTGCCAGCAGCACCACAGGGGGGGCCTACGAGCAGTACTTC.

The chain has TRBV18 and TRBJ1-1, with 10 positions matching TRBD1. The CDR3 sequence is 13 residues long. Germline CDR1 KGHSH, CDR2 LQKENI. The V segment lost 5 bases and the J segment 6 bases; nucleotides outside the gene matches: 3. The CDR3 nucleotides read TGTGCCAGCTCATATGACAGGGGGCCTGAAGCTTTCTTT. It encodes CASSYDRGPEAFF.

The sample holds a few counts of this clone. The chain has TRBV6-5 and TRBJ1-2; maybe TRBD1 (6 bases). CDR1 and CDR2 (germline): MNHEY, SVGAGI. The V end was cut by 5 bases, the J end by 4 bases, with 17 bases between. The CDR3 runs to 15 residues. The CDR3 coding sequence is TGTGCCAGCAGTCCCTGGGGCAGGGGCAGCTATGGCTACACCTTC. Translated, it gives CASSPWGRGSYGYTF.

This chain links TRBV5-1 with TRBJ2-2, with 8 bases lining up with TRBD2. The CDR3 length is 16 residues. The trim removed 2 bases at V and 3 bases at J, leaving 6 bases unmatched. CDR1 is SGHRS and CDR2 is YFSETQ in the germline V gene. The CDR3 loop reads CASSFSGTGDTGELFF. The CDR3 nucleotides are TGCGCCAGCAGCTTTAGCGGGACGGGAGACACCGGGGAGCTGTTTTTT.

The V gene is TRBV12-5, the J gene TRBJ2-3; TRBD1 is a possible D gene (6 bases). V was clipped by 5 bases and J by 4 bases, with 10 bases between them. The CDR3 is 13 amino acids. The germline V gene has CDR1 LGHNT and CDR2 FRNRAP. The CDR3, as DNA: TGTGCTAGTGGTCTTTCAGGGGCAGATACGCAGTATTTT. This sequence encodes CASGLSGADTQYF.

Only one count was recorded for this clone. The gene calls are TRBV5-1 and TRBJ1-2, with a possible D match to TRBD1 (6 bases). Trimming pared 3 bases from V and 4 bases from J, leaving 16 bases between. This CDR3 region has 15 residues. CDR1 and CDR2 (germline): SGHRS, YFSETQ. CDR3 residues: CASSSVTTGSYGYTF. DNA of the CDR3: TGCGCCAGCAGCTCCGTTACGACAGGTTCCTATGGCTACACCTTC.

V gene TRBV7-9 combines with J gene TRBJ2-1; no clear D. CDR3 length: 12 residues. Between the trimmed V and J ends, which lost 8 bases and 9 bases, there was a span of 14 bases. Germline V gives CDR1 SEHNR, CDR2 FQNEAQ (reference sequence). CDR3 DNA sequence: TGTGCCAGCCGAGGTCTAATGAGTGAGCAGTTCTTC. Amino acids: CASRGLMSEQFF.